Listed below are T cell receptor beta chains from one sample, sequenced in a study of blood T cell repertoires in COVID-19. Sequencing used immunoSEQ multiplex PCR; TCRdb keeps in-frame clones, though not all of them. The sample includes around 290,000 clones, approximately 86% seen only once; the top ten take 0.75% to 1%. The sequencing sample was made of PBMCs or T cells enriched from blood (not recorded which). The receptors shown here come from a woman aged 25 to 39 who had recovered from COVID-19. Both conserved end residues are part of each CDR3. Each record gives: V gene, clone size, D gene, J gene, CDR3 protein, CDR3 DNA. D genes are given only for firm matches. A clone size is listed for some rows: how often the clone was seen (once, few, many), or a class if it is expanded.

v_call: TRBV25-1
clone_size: .
d_call: .
j_call: TRBJ2-3
cdr3_aa: CASSEFGSHTQYF
cdr3_nt: TGTGCCAGCAGTGAATTTGGCTCTCATACGCAGTATTTT

v_call: TRBV27
clone_size: .
d_call: .
j_call: TRBJ1-4
cdr3_aa: CASRVGGAHEKLFF
cdr3_nt: TGTGCCAGCAGGGTGGGGGGGGCGCATGAAAAACTGTTTTTT

v_call: TRBV19
clone_size: few
d_call: .
j_call: TRBJ1-4
cdr3_aa: CASSIRGVVGEKLFF
cdr3_nt: TGTGCCAGTAGTATTCGGGGGGTAGTAGGCGAAAAACTGTTTTTT

v_call: TRBV2
clone_size: .
d_call: TRBD2
j_call: TRBJ2-3
cdr3_aa: CASSERGLSGARTDTQYF
cdr3_nt: TGTGCCAGCAGTGAAAGGGGACTAAGTGGAGCCCGCACAGATACGCAGTATTTT

v_call: TRBV5-1
clone_size: .
d_call: .
j_call: TRBJ2-3
cdr3_aa: CASSLDRNTDTQYF
cdr3_nt: TGCGCCAGCAGCTTAGACAGAAATACAGATACGCAGTATTTT

v_call: TRBV6-5
clone_size: .
d_call: TRBD1
j_call: TRBJ2-5
cdr3_aa: CASSYLGTGGETQYF
cdr3_nt: TGTGCCAGCAGTTACCTCGGGACAGGGGGAGAGACCCAGTACTTC

v_call: TRBV10-3
clone_size: .
d_call: .
j_call: TRBJ1-2
cdr3_aa: CAISETTGNRGIGYTF
cdr3_nt: TGTGCCATCAGTGAGACAACAGGGAACAGAGGAATCGGCTACACCTTC

v_call: TRBV4-3
clone_size: .
d_call: .
j_call: TRBJ2-5
cdr3_aa: CASSQDLGGGETQYF
cdr3_nt: TGCGCCAGCAGCCAAGATCTGGGGGGGGGCGAGACCCAGTACTTC

v_call: TRBV7-2
clone_size: .
d_call: .
j_call: TRBJ1-2
cdr3_aa: CASSRRQVLYGYTF
cdr3_nt: TGTGCCAGCAGCAGAAGACAGGTCCTCTATGGCTACACCTTC

v_call: TRBV6-4
clone_size: .
d_call: .
j_call: TRBJ1-1
cdr3_aa: CAKRDNKNTEAFF
cdr3_nt: TGTGCCAAAAGGGACAACAAGAACACTGAAGCTTTCTTT

v_call: TRBV6-5
clone_size: few
d_call: .
j_call: TRBJ1-2
cdr3_aa: CASSRDYYGYTF
cdr3_nt: TGTGCCAGCTCTCGGGACTACTATGGCTACACCTTC

v_call: TRBV5-1
clone_size: .
d_call: TRBD1
j_call: TRBJ2-1
cdr3_aa: CASSLTGGYNEQFF
cdr3_nt: TGCGCCAGCAGCTTAACAGGGGGCTACAATGAGCAGTTCTTC

v_call: TRBV7-8
clone_size: once
d_call: .
j_call: TRBJ1-5
cdr3_aa: CASSLAGSTSNQPQHF
cdr3_nt: TGTGCCAGCAGCTTAGCCGGGAGCACTAGCAATCAGCCCCAGCATTTT

v_call: TRBV7-8
clone_size: .
d_call: .
j_call: TRBJ2-1
cdr3_aa: CASSRGVPGKDEQFF
cdr3_nt: TGTGCCAGCAGCCGCGGGGTCCCCGGAAAGGATGAGCAGTTCTTC

v_call: TRBV11-2
clone_size: .
d_call: .
j_call: TRBJ1-3
cdr3_aa: CASSLDRGGPGNTIYF
cdr3_nt: TGTGCCAGCAGCTTAGACAGGGGAGGGCCTGGAAACACCATATATTTT

v_call: TRBV10-3
clone_size: .
d_call: .
j_call: TRBJ2-7
cdr3_aa: CAISPTEVYEQYF
cdr3_nt: TGTGCCATCAGTCCTACGGAGGTCTACGAGCAGTACTTC

v_call: TRBV7-3
clone_size: .
d_call: .
j_call: TRBJ2-1
cdr3_aa: CASSLSLSSYNEQFF
cdr3_nt: TGTGCCAGCAGCTTAAGCTTGAGCTCCTACAATGAGCAGTTCTTC

v_call: TRBV27
clone_size: .
d_call: .
j_call: TRBJ2-1
cdr3_aa: CASSLLHRAWGDGNEQFF
cdr3_nt: TGTGCCAGCAGTTTACTACACAGGGCATGGGGTGATGGGAATGAGCAGTTCTTC

v_call: TRBV7-6
clone_size: .
d_call: .
j_call: TRBJ1-2
cdr3_aa: CASSLGYQSARQPYGYTF
cdr3_nt: TGTGCCAGCAGCTTAGGTTACCAATCCGCCCGACAGCCCTATGGCTACACCTTC

v_call: TRBV3-1/TRBV3-2
clone_size: once
d_call: .
j_call: TRBJ1-1
cdr3_aa: CASSRGYRFDTEAFF
cdr3_nt: TGTGCCAGCAGCCGTGGATACAGGTTTGACACTGAAGCTTTCTTT

v_call: TRBV28
clone_size: once
d_call: TRBD2
j_call: TRBJ2-3
cdr3_aa: CASSLGPTSGRATADTQYF
cdr3_nt: TGTGCCAGCAGTTTAGGGCCCACTAGCGGGAGGGCCACCGCAGATACGCAGTATTTT

v_call: TRBV7-3
clone_size: .
d_call: .
j_call: TRBJ2-1
cdr3_aa: CASRHPGVLSSYNEQFF
cdr3_nt: TGTGCCAGCAGACACCCAGGGGTTCTCAGCTCCTACAATGAGCAGTTCTTC

v_call: TRBV6-5
clone_size: .
d_call: .
j_call: TRBJ2-1
cdr3_aa: CASRSGSQIFYEQFF
cdr3_nt: TGTGCCAGCAGGTCAGGGTCCCAGATTTTCTATGAGCAGTTCTTC

v_call: TRBV6-5
clone_size: once
d_call: TRBD1
j_call: TRBJ2-1
cdr3_aa: CASRGTGVNEQFF
cdr3_nt: TGTGCCAGCAGGGGGACAGGGGTCAATGAGCAGTTCTTC

v_call: TRBV19
clone_size: .
d_call: .
j_call: TRBJ2-7
cdr3_aa: CASRGRGFYEQYF
cdr3_nt: TGTGCCAGTCGGGGCAGGGGTTTCTACGAGCAGTACTTC

v_call: TRBV6-4
clone_size: .
d_call: .
j_call: TRBJ1-6
cdr3_aa: CASSIQLGISPLHF
cdr3_nt: TGTGCCAGCAGTATTCAACTCGGGATTTCACCCCTCCACTTT

v_call: TRBV11-2
clone_size: .
d_call: TRBD2
j_call: TRBJ2-7
cdr3_aa: CASSSLASRSYEQYF
cdr3_nt: TGTGCCAGCAGCTCACTAGCGAGCAGGTCCTACGAGCAGTACTTC

v_call: TRBV27
clone_size: .
d_call: TRBD2
j_call: TRBJ2-7
cdr3_aa: CASSLMRASGRAPYEQYF
cdr3_nt: TGTGCCAGCAGTTTAATGAGGGCTAGCGGGAGGGCCCCCTACGAGCAGTACTTC

v_call: TRBV2
clone_size: .
d_call: TRBD1
j_call: TRBJ1-5
cdr3_aa: CASRDSFNQPQHF
cdr3_nt: TGTGCCAGCCGGGACAGCTTCAATCAGCCCCAGCATTTT

v_call: TRBV28
clone_size: .
d_call: .
j_call: TRBJ1-1
cdr3_aa: CASRTRSTEAFF
cdr3_nt: TGTGCCAGCCGTACACGAAGCACTGAAGCTTTCTTT